This T cell receptor beta chain was captured by sequencing in a study of naive and memory T cell subsets. An equimolar mix of two oligonucleotides served as the beta constant-region primer for TRBC1 and TRBC2. Four rounds of PCR amplified the ligated cDNA using nested alpha and beta constant-region primers plus SP2. TCRdb processed the UMI-ligation and nested PCR reads anew with MiXCR; each CDR3 protein has one entry. The table has roughly 97,000 distinct CDR3 sequences, around 13% seen once. About this clonotype: Its antigen remains unknown.

Points from the study as a whole: Especially in CD8 cells, naive repertoires contained a few larger clonotypes, possibly CD45RA-re-expressing memory cells.

This CDR3 has 14 amino acids. Germline CDR1 is ENHRY and CDR2 is SYGVKD. V trimming: 6 bases; J trimming: 8 bases; junction bases outside the gene matches: 7. The chain employs TRBV10-3 and TRBJ2-1; 10 positions agree with TRBD2. Sequences were obtained from naive CD8+ T cells from blood. The sequence was obtained from a human donor in good health. In nucleotides, the CDR3 is TGTGCCATCAGCCCAGGACTAGCGGCATATGAGCAGTTCTTC. Protein sequence: CAISPGLAAYEQFF.